What follows are 10 T cell receptor beta chains derived from one specimen sequenced in a study of OX40 agonist ivuxolimab in advanced cancers. Sequencing was performed with immunoSEQ multiplex PCR; in TCRdb, only in-frame clones are kept and a portion is missing. In the table there are tens of thousands of clones, approximately 86% of which are singletons. Sample: CD4+ or CD8+ T cells sorted from blood, taken in a trial of the OX40 agonist ivuxolimab. The receptors stem from an adult with an advanced solid tumor such as melanoma, head and neck, liver or kidney cancer.

This chain links TRBV12-1 with TRBJ2-1. TRBV12-1 constitutes a pseudogene. The CDR3 runs 17 residues. CDR3 nucleotides: TGTGCCAGCAGCTTTATTAACGGGCCGGGCCCTCACAATGAGCAGTTCTTC. Translated, it gives CASSFINGPGPHNEQFF.

The gene calls are TRBV18 and TRBJ1-3; unclear D gene. Per the germline V gene, CDR1 is KGHSH and CDR2 is LQKENI. Trimming cost V 6 bases and J 4 bases, with 16 bases left between them. The CDR3 is 15 residues long. The DNA of the CDR3 is TGTGCCAGCTCGCCTAACGACGAATTGGGAAACACCATATATTTT. Its translation is CASSPNDELGNTIYF.

V gene TRBV5-8 combines with J gene TRBJ1-6; 8 bases map to TRBD1. V lost 0 bases to trimming and J lost 2 bases; unmatched junction nucleotides: 1. The CDR3 has 16 residues. Germline CDR1 is SGHTS and CDR2 is YDEGEE. The CDR3 here is CASSLGTGTYNSPLHF. DNA of the CDR3: TGTGCCAGCAGCTTGGGGACAGGGACCTATAATTCACCCCTCCACTTT. The entire variable domain, with the rest obtained from reference TRBV5-8 and TRBJ1-6, is as follows: EAGVTQSPTHLIKTRGQQATLRCSPISGHTSVYWYQQALGLGLQFLLWYDEGEERNRGNFPPRFSGRQFPNYSSELNVNALELEDSALYLCASSLGTGTYNSPLHFGNGTRLTVT.

The gene calls are TRBV5-1 and TRBJ1-2; 10 bases agree with TRBD1. The trim removed 4 bases at V and 8 bases at J, leaving 11 bases unmatched. The CDR3 covers 15 residues. In germline, CDR1 is SGHRS, CDR2 YFSETQ. The CDR3 spells CASSPSSGTGDGYTF. CDR3 nucleotide sequence: TGCGCCAGCAGCCCCTCCTCCGGGACAGGGGACGGCTACACCTTC.

This rearrangement joins TRBV4-3 to TRBJ1-4; 7 nucleotides agree with TRBD1. The CDR3 totals 14 residues. V lost 1 base and J lost 7; bases outside the gene matches: 3. Germline V gene lookup returns CDR1 LGHNA and CDR2 YSLEER. CDR3 sequence (DNA): TGCGCCAGCAGCCAAGGACAGGGCACTGAAAAACTGTTTTTT. As protein: CASSQGQGTEKLFF.

This rearrangement joins TRBV9 to TRBJ2-5; D may be TRBD2 (5 bases). Per germline, CDR1 SGDLS and CDR2 YYNGEE. V was clipped by 0 bases and J by 9 bases, with 21 bases between them. CDR3 length equals 16 residues. The CDR3 nucleotides read TGTGCCAGCAGCGTAGCAGCGACGCTCTTCTCGGGGTCCCAGTACTTC. Amino acid sequence: CASSVAATLFSGSQYF.

The chain couples TRBV25-1 to TRBJ2-1, with 13 nucleotides matching TRBD2. The germline V gene encodes CDR1 MGHDK and CDR2 SYGVNS. The CDR3 contains 13 residues. The J segment lost 8 bases and the V segment lost 8 bases, leaving 3 bases of the junction unmatched. CDR3 sequence reads: CASGTSGVYEQFF. The DNA of the CDR3 is TGTGCCAGCGGGACTAGCGGGGTGTATGAGCAGTTCTTC.

This clone has only one observation. This chain uses TRBV11-2 with TRBJ2-1; D might be TRBD2 (5 bases). V shed 6 bases and J shed 12 bases, with 12 bases lying between them. Germline loops: CDR1 SGHAT, CDR2 FQNNGV. The CDR3 sequence is 11 residues long. The CDR3 here is CASRSSGWQFF. The CDR3 coding sequence is TGTGCCAGCAGGTCCTCGGGGTGGCAGTTCTTC.

The CDR3 sequence: CASSLGDNEQFF. The CDR3 region has the DNA TGCGCCAGCAGCTTGGGTGACAATGAGCAGTTCTTC. V is TRBV5-1 and J is TRBJ2-1; D gene unclear. Trimming removed 0 bases from V and 5 bases from J, with 3 bases in between. CDR1 SGHRS and CDR2 YFSETQ come from the germline V gene. This CDR3 has 12 amino acids. Combining the CDR3 with reference TRBV5-1 and TRBJ2-1 gives the whole variable domain KAGVTQTPRYLIKTRGQQVTLSCSPISGHRSVSWYQQTPGQGLQFLFEYFSETQRNKGNFPGRFSGRQFSNSRSEMNVSTLELGDSALYLCASSLGDNEQFFGPGTRLTVL.

This chain links TRBV27 with TRBJ1-4; 7 bases match TRBD1. J was trimmed by 2 bases and V by 6 bases; bases with no gene match: 6. The germline V gene encodes CDR1 MNHEY and CDR2 SMNVEV (reference sequence). There are 15 residues in the CDR3. The CDR3 loop is CASRPQGGTNEKLFF. The DNA for the CDR3 is TGTGCCAGCAGGCCTCAGGGGGGGACTAATGAAAAACTGTTTTTT.